The rows below give T cell receptor beta chains drawn from one sample of a study of CD8 T cells in ankylosing spondylitis. TCRdb analysed the 5' RACE reads with MiXCR anew, one entry per CDR3 protein. The sample has over 200,000 distinct CDR3 sequences; around 16% are singletons. Sequencing used blood, either unsorted or a sorted T cell fraction (not recorded which). These receptors originate from a male donor with ankylosing spondylitis. Both conserved end residues are trimmed from each CDR3. Clone size appears in some rows only: once, few, many, or a class for an expanded clone.

abundance,j_gene,v_gene,CDR3aa
NA,TRBJ2-7,TRBV4-1,ASSQVIGTTSYEQY
few,TRBJ2-2,TRBV9,ASSDGTGGVELF
NA,TRBJ1-5,TRBV12-3/TRBV12-4,ASSFRGVHQPQH
NA,TRBJ1-1,TRBV5-1,ASSLPAGMNTEAF
many,TRBJ2-1,TRBV29-1,SVDGSGSKQF
few,TRBJ2-2,TRBV7-2,AIGGLTNTGELF
NA,TRBJ1-5,TRBV4-1,ASSQGPDQPQH
NA,TRBJ1-2,TRBV19,ASEGGLDYGYT
NA,TRBJ1-1,TRBV11-1,ASSFTQNQDTLNTEAF
NA,TRBJ2-3,TRBV4-2,ASSQSGGLPTDTQY
once,TRBJ2-2,TRBV12-3/TRBV12-4,ASSPVEGGTGELF
few,TRBJ1-6,TRBV7-9,ASSLGTGYNSPLH
many,TRBJ2-1,TRBV29-1,SVGGQGRDEQF
few,TRBJ1-2,TRBV2,ASGAVRPV
NA,TRBJ1-1,TRBV28,ASKDRVNTEAF
many,TRBJ1-1,TRBV2,ASSGGLNTEAF
few,TRBJ2-7,TRBV27,ASSFGGGEQY
NA,TRBJ2-3,TRBV20-1,SASRVTSTDTQY
NA,TRBJ2-3,TRBV7-6,ASSPGGAGTSTDTQY
NA,TRBJ1-2,TRBV5-5,ASSPDITVNYGYT
NA,TRBJ2-1,TRBV5-4,ASSFSGRGSSYNEQF
NA,TRBJ1-6,TRBV7-2,ASSPLPWQGFSPLH
NA,TRBJ2-5,TRBV29-1,SLSQGSETQY
NA,TRBJ1-2,TRBV29-1,SVVGFRRYGYT
NA,TRBJ2-7,TRBV7-6,ASSQESLLGLADYEQY
few,TRBJ2-5,TRBV2,ASSELGGWETQY
NA,TRBJ2-1,TRBV5-1,ASSGPGLAGGGTLDEQF
NA,TRBJ1-5,TRBV24-1,ATSDWQNRDEPQH
few,TRBJ2-7,TRBV20-1,SAGRLDTSYEQY
NA,TRBJ2-7,TRBV11-1,ASSLVWGTYEQY
NA,TRBJ2-2,TRBV6-1,ASSPPGLVNTGELF
NA,TRBJ2-5,TRBV12-3/TRBV12-4,ASSLFLAGGQETQY
NA,TRBJ2-7,TRBV11-2,ASSFWYGDEQY